This TCR beta chain derives from a study of glioma-infiltrating T cells. Findings and caveats of the study: Tissue and blood shared very few CDR3 sequences.

This clonotype was picked up many times. As yet, its antigen is unknown. J gave up 1 base and V 3 bases, and 2 bases lay outside the gene matches. The germline CDR1 and CDR2 sequences are MDHEN and SYDVKM. CDR3 length: 15 residues. Using RNA template, CDR3s of TCR alpha and beta were amplified with iRepertoire arm-PCR. TCRdb redid the calling of the multiplex PCR reads with MiXCR, one entry per CDR3 protein. This sample has roughly 100,000 distinct CDR3 sequences, with approximately 40% found just once. The sequence was collected from a human donor with low-grade glioma or glioblastoma, undergoing nonglioma brain surgery, or in good health (not recorded which). The chain links TRBV28 to TRBJ2-2; 7 positions match TRBD1. Sequencing was performed on glioma tissue, nonneoplastic brain tissue, or PBMCs (not recorded which). CDR3 in DNA: TGTGCCAGCAGTTTGGGACAGTGGAACACCGGGGAGCTGTTTTTT. Translated: CASSLGQWNTGELFF.